These 16 T cell receptor beta chains were sequenced from one sample in a study of blood T cell repertoires in COVID-19 (dated by TCRdb to about 2020). The library was built by means of the immunoSEQ multiplex PCR assay. TCRdb took this table from immuneACCESS and kept in-frame rearrangements with V and J called. Such tables lack part of the clones; where checked against another copy, unresolved V genes explain under half of the gap, and the rest is unexplained. The sample contains 200,000 to 300,000 clones, about nine tenths of them found a single time. Approximately 2.5% of the sample goes to the ten largest clones. Sequenced sample: PBMCs or T cells enriched from blood (not recorded which). The origin of the receptors is a woman aged 40-49 years with acute COVID-19.

This chain links TRBV11-3 with TRBJ2-5; the match to TRBD2 covers 7 bases. The CDR3 spans 17 residues. The ends lost 5 bases at V and 2 bases at J; junction bases unmatched: 14. In germline, CDR1 is SGHNT, CDR2 YENEEA. CDR3 sequence reads: CASSTYGKTSRQETQYF. Here the CDR3 DNA reads TGTGCCAGCAGCACATACGGGAAGACTAGCCGTCAAGAGACCCAGTACTTC.

The rearrangement joins TRBV9 to TRBJ2-1; 14 bases line up with TRBD2. Germline CDR1 and CDR2: SGDLS and YYNGEE. The ends lost 4 bases at V and 1 base at J; junction bases unmatched: 7. This CDR3 region has 18 residues. CDR3 DNA sequence: TGTGCCAGCAGCTCCCGGACTAGCGGGGGGTCGTCCTACAATGAGCAGTTCTTC. This gives the protein CASSSRTSGGSSYNEQFF.

This chain uses TRBV27 with TRBJ1-5; tentative D call: TRBD1 (5 bases). Germline assignment: CDR1 MNHEY and CDR2 SMNVEV (reference sequence). CDR3 length equals 13 residues. Trimming removed 6 bases at V and 6 bases at J, with 12 bases between. CDR3: CASSLRRGQPQHF. CDR3 coding DNA: TGTGCCAGCAGCCTTAGGAGGGGTCAGCCCCAGCATTTT.

The V call is TRBV3-1 (or the pseudogene TRBV3-2), the J call TRBJ2-1; no clear D gene. Germline V CDR1 and CDR2: LGHDT, YNNKEL (reference sequence). This CDR3 is built from 12 residues. V shed 1 base and J shed 6 bases, with 4 bases lying between them. CDR3 coding DNA: TGTGCCAGCAGCCAAGGGAGCAATGAGCAGTTCTTC. Its protein is CASSQGSNEQFF.

V gene TRBV18 combines with J gene TRBJ2-3; D ambiguous. The V gene lost 3 bases and the J gene lost 1 base, with 11 bases spanning the gap. This CDR3 is built from 15 residues. In germline, CDR1 is KGHSH, CDR2 LQKENI. The CDR3 DNA follows: TGTGCCAGCTCACCCCGATCTTCAGGCACAGATACGCAGTATTTT. The encoded protein is CASSPRSSGTDTQYF.

This rearrangement joins TRBV5-6 to TRBJ1-2; D gene uncertain. Germline CDR1 SGHDT, CDR2 YYEEEE. This CDR3 region has 13 residues. Deletions cut 4 bases from V and 4 bases from J, with 11 bases between. The CDR3 spells CASSETERYGYTF. The CDR3 nucleotides read TGTGCCAGCAGCGAGACGGAGCGCTATGGCTACACCTTC. The variable domain in full, with the rest retrieved from reference TRBV5-6 and TRBJ1-2, is DAGVTQSPTHLIKTRGQQVTLRCSPKSGHDTVSWYQQALGQGPQFIFQYYEEEERQRGNFPDRFSGHQFPNYSSELNVNALLLGDSALYLCASSETERYGYTFGSGTRLTVV.

This clone has just one count. This chain joins TRBV5-1 and TRBJ2-2; D ambiguous. V was cut by 4 bases and J by 4 bases, with 14 bases left in between. Looked up from germline, CDR1 is SGHRS and CDR2 is YFSETQ. The CDR3 spans 15 residues. The CDR3 nucleotides read TGCGCCAGCAGCCGCGAACCCAGGTCCACCGGGGAGCTGTTTTTT. It translates to CASSREPRSTGELFF. Supplemented by reference TRBV5-1 and TRBJ2-2, the full variable domain reads KAGVTQTPRYLIKTRGQQVTLSCSPISGHRSVSWYQQTPGQGLQFLFEYFSETQRNKGNFPGRFSGRQFSNSRSEMNVSTLELGDSALYLCASSREPRSTGELFFGEGSRLTVL.

The J gene is TRBJ1-6, the V gene TRBV18; a weak D match, TRBD1 (5 bases). With 2 bases removed from V and 9 bases from J, the gap between germline ends came to 8 bases. The germline V gene has CDR1 KGHSH and CDR2 LQKENI. The CDR3 loop spans 13 amino acids. As DNA, the CDR3 is TGTGCCAGCTCACCAAACAGGTCTTCACCCCTCCACTTT. Translated: CASSPNRSSPLHF.

The chain recombines TRBV5-1 with TRBJ2-7, with a possible D match to TRBD2 (7 bases). The V and J ends lost 3 bases and 5 bases respectively, with 24 bases between them. CDR3 length equals 17 residues. CDR1 is SGHRS, CDR2 YFSETQ, per germline. CDR3 sequence reads: CASSSDLGGGGPNEQYF. The CDR3 DNA reads TGCGCCAGCAGCTCCGACCTAGGAGGGGGGGGCCCGAACGAGCAGTACTTC.

V and J are TRBV27 and TRBJ2-2, with D perhaps matching TRBD2 (5 bases). V was trimmed by 3 bases and J by 1 base, leaving 15 bases between them. The CDR3 loop spans 17 amino acids. Germline loops: CDR1 MNHEY, CDR2 SMNVEV (reference sequence). CDR3 region: CASSFLVPGMNTGELFF. The CDR3 region has the DNA TGTGCCAGCAGTTTTCTGGTCCCGGGAATGAACACCGGGGAGCTGTTTTTT.

The rearrangement joins TRBV3-1 (or the pseudogene TRBV3-2) to TRBJ1-2; D gene uncertain. CDR3 length: 14 residues. The V gene lost 0 bases and the J gene lost 6 bases, with 11 bases spanning the gap. Germline lookup yields CDR1 LGHDT and CDR2 YNNKEL (reference sequence). CDR3 sequence: CASSQDTGWDGYTF. The CDR3 DNA reads TGTGCCAGCAGCCAAGATACGGGATGGGATGGCTACACCTTC.

CDR3 in amino acids: CAIRTQGAETQYF. The DNA for the CDR3 is TGTGCCATCAGAACACAGGGGGCCGAGACCCAGTACTTC. The chain recombines TRBV10-3 with TRBJ2-5; 9 bases fit TRBD1. The CDR3 totals 13 residues. After removal of 6 bases from V and 5 bases from J, the junction contained 4 bases not matched to a gene. Germline loops: CDR1 ENHRY, CDR2 SYGVKD.

This chain links TRBV6-5 with TRBJ2-3, with a possible D match to TRBD2 (6 bases). CDR1 and CDR2 from the germline V gene are MNHEY and SVGAGI. The CDR3 totals 14 residues. Between the trimmed V and J ends, which lost 10 bases and 1 base, there was a span of 15 bases. This chain's CDR3 is CANRREIRTDTQYF. The CDR3 coding sequence is TGTGCCAATCGGCGGGAAATCCGCACAGATACGCAGTATTTT.

The genes are TRBV10-1 and TRBJ2-3; 11 nucleotides match TRBD2. The CDR3 sequence is 16 residues long. J gave up 3 bases and V 3 bases, and 5 bases lay outside the gene matches. Looked up from germline, CDR1 is WNHNN and CDR2 is SYGVQD (reference sequence). The CDR3 loop reads CASSDLLAGATDTQYF. In DNA form, the CDR3 reads TGCGCCAGCAGTGACCTACTAGCGGGAGCTACAGATACGCAGTATTTT.

V gene TRBV2 combines with J gene TRBJ1-1; the match to TRBD1 covers 10 bases. V was clipped by 4 bases and J by 0 bases; unmatched bases: 5. Germline lookup yields CDR1 SNHLY and CDR2 FYNNEI. The CDR3 contains 16 residues. The CDR3 loop reads CASSGTGGVLNTEAFF. The CDR3 DNA is TGTGCCAGCAGTGGGACAGGGGGGGTGTTGAACACTGAAGCTTTCTTT.

The chain carries TRBV6-2 or TRBV6-3 and TRBJ2-1; TRBD1 matches 7 bases. The CDR3 has 15 residues. Germline V lookup: CDR1 MNHEY, CDR2 SVGEGT. V shed 2 bases, J shed 0 bases, and the junction held 1 base outside the gene matches. The CDR3 DNA sequence: TGTGCCAGCAGTTACGACAGGGTCTCCTACAATGAGCAGTTCTTC. Translated: CASSYDRVSYNEQFF.